Below, 30 T cell receptor beta chains from the same sample are listed, as sequenced in a study of blood T cells in healthy people across ages. PCR was performed a second time for about 6 to 12 cycles using a sample-barcoded 5' primer and a J-beta primer mix. TCRdb called the 5' RACE reads again in MiXCR, with one record for every CDR3 protein. Among some 760,000 distinct CDR3 sequences listed, 25% were seen once. These same data were also listed under a study on T cells of mothers and their children.

Sequenced input: blood. These receptors all come from a boy under 18 in good health.

The gene calls are TRBV20-1 and TRBJ2-1, with 14 bases identical to TRBD2. With the DNA end fitting TRBJ2-5 better, the J assignment may be wrong. From germline, CDR1 is DFQATT and CDR2 SNEGSKA (reference sequence). The CDR3 spans 18 residues. In DNA, the CDR3 is TGCAGTGCTAGAGATCTCCGACCGGGACTAGCGGGAGTAGAGACCCAGTACTTC. It is translated as CSARDLRPGLAGVETQYF.

The genes are TRBV5-1 and TRBJ1-4; D is undetermined. Germline V gene data show CDR1 as SGHRS and CDR2 as YFSETQ. The CDR3 sequence is 14 residues long. V lost 4 bases and J 8 bases, leaving 15 bases between the germline ends. The CDR3 nucleotides are TGCGCCAGCAGCCTGGTTGTGGGGTACGAAAAACTGTTTTTT. Residues: CASSLVVGYEKLFF.

The chain links TRBV20-1 to TRBJ2-7; D might be TRBD1 (6 bases). V was clipped by 4 bases and J by 2 bases, with 9 bases between them. CDR1 and CDR2 (germline): DFQATT, SNEGSKA (reference sequence). The CDR3 extends over 12 amino acids. The chain's CDR3 is CSATYRAYEQYF. The CDR3 region has the DNA TGCAGTGCTACCTACAGGGCCTACGAGCAGTACTTC.

The rearrangement links TRBV27 to TRBJ2-7; 7 positions match TRBD2. This CDR3 spans 13 amino acids. The V gene end was trimmed by 6 bases and the J gene end by 6 bases; junction bases not matched to a gene: 8. Germline V gene lookup returns CDR1 MNHEY and CDR2 SMNVEV (reference sequence). The CDR3 protein is CASSARLAAEQYV. Here the CDR3 DNA reads TGTGCCAGCAGCGCACGACTAGCAGCCGAGCAGTACGTC.

CDR3 coding DNA: TGTGCCAGCAGACGGACAGTGCTCACTGAAGCTTTCTTT. This encodes CASRRTVLTEAFF. V gene TRBV6-5 combines with J gene TRBJ1-1; a weak D match, TRBD1 (6 bases). Looked up from germline, CDR1 is MNHEY and CDR2 is SVGAGI. V was clipped by 6 bases and J by 4 bases, with 12 bases between them. The CDR3 loop spans 13 amino acids.

This clonotype appeared many times. CDR3 sequence (DNA): TGTGCCAGCAGCCAAGATCTAGCGGGGGTGGTTGATACGCAGTATTTT. Amino acid sequence: CASSQDLAGVVDTQYF. The V and J genes are TRBV3-1 and TRBJ2-3; 10 nucleotides align to TRBD2. The junction had 6 bases not matched to a gene; V was cut back by 0 bases and J by 6 bases. The CDR3 has 16 amino acids. Germline V gives CDR1 LGHDT, CDR2 YNNKEL (reference sequence).

The table lists this clonotype with a few counts. V is TRBV25-1 and J is TRBJ1-1; TRBD1 matches 9 bases. Trimming took 6 bases from V and 1 from J; bases not matched to a gene: 6. Germline CDR1 MGHDK, CDR2 SYGVNS. There are 15 residues in the CDR3. The CDR3 region has the DNA TGTGCCAGCAGACCCGACAGGGGGGCGAACACTGAAGCTTTCTTT. It specifies CASRPDRGANTEAFF.

This clonotype was counted only a few times. The chain uses TRBV9 and TRBJ2-1; 7 bases agree with TRBD2. The germline gives CDR1 SGDLS, CDR2 YYNGEE. The trim removed 6 bases at V and 6 bases at J, leaving 9 bases unmatched. This CDR3 has 14 residues. This chain's CDR3 is CASTIGGGTNEQFF. CDR3 DNA sequence: TGTGCCAGCACCATCGGGGGAGGGACCAATGAGCAGTTCTTC.

In this sample, this clonotype turned up a few times. This clone may be a read error of a much larger clone one base away. The chain joins TRBV12-3 or TRBV12-4 to TRBJ2-5, with 7 bases that match TRBD1. The J call may not be correct, given that the DNA end is closer to TRBJ2-7. The CDR3 totals 13 residues. CDR3 protein: CASSKTGTYEQYF. For the CDR3, the DNA is TGTGCCAGCAGCAAGACAGGGACCTACGAGCAGTACTTC.

This clonotype was seen a few times. The chain combines TRBV29-1 with TRBJ2-5; 8 nucleotides line up with TRBD1. This CDR3 has 15 amino acids. After removal of 3 bases from V and 0 bases from J, the junction contained 6 bases not matched to a gene. Germline values: CDR1 SQVTM, CDR2 ANQGSEA. The CDR3 bases are TGCAGCGTTGATTTGGGACAGGCTTACCAAGAGACCCAGTACTTC. Its translation: CSVDLGQAYQETQYF.

The chain is built from TRBV20-1 and TRBJ2-7; weak D call: TRBD2 (6 bases). The CDR3 is 11 amino acids. The V gene lost 5 bases and the J gene lost 6 bases, with 11 bases spanning the gap. Germline V gene sequence: CDR1 DFQATT, CDR2 SNEGSKA (reference sequence). CDR3 residues: CSAGEAGEQYF. CDR3 nucleotide sequence: TGCAGTGCTGGGGAGGCCGGCGAGCAGTACTTC.

V is TRBV20-1 and J is TRBJ1-6; D gene ambiguous. The germline V and J ends were trimmed by 0 bases and 6 bases, with 9 bases remaining between them. Germline CDR1 reads DFQATT; CDR2 reads SNEGSKA (reference sequence). The CDR3 has 14 residues. CDR3 amino acids: CSARDAAINSPLHF. CDR3 nucleotide sequence: TGCAGTGCTAGAGACGCTGCGATTAATTCACCCCTCCACTTT.

This clonotype was seen a handful of times. The V gene is TRBV3-1, the J gene TRBJ2-1; TRBD2 matches 7 bases. The assigned J gene may be wrong: the sequence end matches TRBJ2-7 better. The CDR3 extends over 14 amino acids. Germline CDR1 reads LGHDT; CDR2 reads YNNKEL (reference sequence). The CDR3 nucleotides read TGTGCCAGCAGCCAAGTCCTGGGAGGGCCCGAGCAGTACTTC. Residues: CASSQVLGGPEQYF.

This clonotype was seen a handful of times. V is TRBV12-3 or TRBV12-4 and J is TRBJ1-2, with D unresolved. Deletions cut 4 bases from V and 5 bases from J, with 5 bases between. The CDR3 covers 11 residues. The CDR3 reads CASSWGYGYTF. The CDR3 nucleotides read TGTGCCAGCAGTTGGGGTTATGGCTACACCTTC.

The chain recombines TRBV15 with TRBJ2-1; 10 bases agree with TRBD2. V trimming: 7 bases; J trimming: 4 bases; junction bases outside the gene matches: 16. Germline CDR1 reads LNHNV; CDR2 reads YYDKDF (reference sequence). The CDR3 covers 18 residues. In DNA form, the CDR3 reads TGTGCCACCACCAAGAGAGGTAAACTAGCGGGGAATTACAATGAGCAGTTCTTC. Encoded protein: CATTKRGKLAGNYNEQFF.

This clonotype was seen only a few times. The rearrangement uses TRBV29-1 and TRBJ2-7, with D maybe TRBD1 (5 bases). Deletions cut 4 bases from V and 6 bases from J, with 10 bases between. The CDR3 is 11 residues long. Germline V gives CDR1 SQVTM, CDR2 ANQGSEA. CDR3 coding DNA: TGCAGCGTTGTGGTTAGGGGCGAGCAGTACTTC. Protein product: CSVVVRGEQYF.

This clonotype was seen a handful of times. The chain is built from TRBV28 and TRBJ1-2; D is ambiguous. This CDR3 has 15 amino acids. With 5 bases removed from V and 3 bases from J, the gap between germline ends came to 16 bases. CDR1 is MDHEN, CDR2 SYDVKM, per germline. CDR3 bases: TGTGCCAGCAGTAGGACTCCCCGAGGAGACTATGGCTACACCTTC. This sequence encodes CASSRTPRGDYGYTF.

The sample holds many counts of this clonotype. The V and J genes are TRBV29-1 and TRBJ2-5; 14 bases line up with TRBD2. Germline loops: CDR1 SQVTM, CDR2 ANQGSEA. The CDR3 covers 14 residues. The ends lost 8 bases at V and 5 bases at J; junction bases unmatched: 7. The CDR3 here is CSLRGLAGAETQYF. The CDR3 region has the DNA TGCAGCCTCCGGGGACTAGCGGGAGCGGAGACCCAGTACTTC. Variable domain in full (rest from reference TRBV29-1 and TRBJ2-5): SAVISQKPSRDICQRGTSLTIQCQVDSQVTMMFWYRQQPGQSLTLIATANQGSEATYESGFVIDKFPISRPNLTFSTLTVSNMSPEDSSIYLCSLRGLAGAETQYFGPGTRLLVL.

This CDR3 reads CASSLIPTGGKLFF. The CDR3 DNA follows: TGTGCCAGCAGTTTAATCCCCACCGGCGGAAAACTGTTTTTT. The rearrangement joins TRBV28 to TRBJ1-4; D gene ambiguous. The CDR3 sequence is 14 residues long. Trimming cost V 2 bases and J 10 bases, with 14 bases left between them. Germline CDR1 is MDHEN and CDR2 is SYDVKM.

This clonotype appeared once. This CDR3 is CATSRRTDAKNIQYF. In DNA form, the CDR3 reads TGTGCCACCAGCAGGCGGACAGACGCCAAAAACATTCAGTACTTC. The rearrangement links TRBV15 to TRBJ2-4; tentative D call: TRBD1 (6 bases). From germline, CDR1 is LNHNV and CDR2 YYDKDF (reference sequence). The CDR3 runs to 15 residues. The V and J ends lost 3 bases and 1 base respectively, with 10 bases between them.

This clonotype was picked up a small number of times. The chain couples TRBV10-3 to TRBJ2-1; a possible D gene is TRBD1 (5 bases). The ends were cut back, 3 bases at V and 3 bases at J, with 6 bases in the middle. Germline loops: CDR1 ENHRY, CDR2 SYGVKD. The CDR3 spans 13 residues. The CDR3 coding sequence is TGTGCCATCAGTGACAGGGACTACAATGAGCAGTTCTTC. It translates to CAISDRDYNEQFF.

A few counts support this clonotype. The chain has TRBV3-1 and TRBJ2-5; TRBD1 is a possible D gene (6 bases). The CDR3 covers 15 residues. With 1 base removed from V and 2 bases from J, the gap between germline ends came to 11 bases. Germline assignment: CDR1 LGHDT and CDR2 YNNKEL (reference sequence). CDR3 protein: CASSQGAGEQETQYF. The CDR3 DNA reads as TGTGCCAGCAGCCAAGGGGCAGGGGAACAAGAGACCCAGTACTTC.

This chain uses TRBV29-1 with TRBJ2-5; 11 nucleotides line up with TRBD1. The J call is uncertain, as TRBJ2-7 better fits the DNA end. The CDR3 runs to 13 residues. The V gene's germline CDR1 is SQVTM and CDR2 ANQGSEA. Written as DNA, the CDR3 is TGCAGCGTAGGGGACAGGGGGAACTACGAGCAGTACTTC. It specifies CSVGDRGNYEQYF.

The genes are TRBV11-2 and TRBJ2-7; unclear D gene. CDR3 length: 13 amino acids. V lost 3 bases to trimming and J lost 2 bases, with 8 bases between them. From germline, CDR1 is SGHAT and CDR2 FQNNGV. The CDR3 protein is CASSFDPPYEQYF. The DNA for the CDR3 is TGTGCCAGCAGCTTTGACCCTCCCTACGAGCAGTACTTC.

This clonotype has just a few counts. V and J are TRBV6-2 or TRBV6-3 and TRBJ1-5; 9 bases line up with TRBD1. There are 19 residues in the CDR3. The germline V gene encodes CDR1 MNHEY and CDR2 SVGEGT. Trimming at V came to 4 bases and at J to 2 bases, leaving 15 bases not matched to a gene. Here the CDR3 DNA reads TGTGCCAGCAGTTTCGACGGGACAGGGAGGCGGAGTGGCAATCAGCCCCAGCATTTT. Protein sequence: CASSFDGTGRRSGNQPQHF.

A few counts support this clonotype. The V gene is TRBV29-1, the J gene TRBJ2-5; D not resolved. V lost 8 bases, J lost 5 bases, and 18 bases lay in between. Looked up from germline, CDR1 is SQVTM and CDR2 is ANQGSEA. This CDR3 comprises 13 residues. The CDR3 nucleotides read TGCAGCCCATTTGTGGGGATTTCGGAGACCCAGTACTTC. Its protein is CSPFVGISETQYF.

This clonotype showed up just a few times. V and J are TRBV7-9 and TRBJ2-5; D is ambiguous. The CDR3 sequence is 11 residues long. V was trimmed by 7 bases and J by 1 base, leaving 4 bases between them. Germline V lookup: CDR1 SEHNR, CDR2 FQNEAQ (reference sequence). CDR3 in amino acids: CASTFQETQYF. For the CDR3, the DNA is TGTGCCAGCACTTTCCAAGAGACCCAGTACTTC.

This clonotype has a handful of counts. The J gene is TRBJ1-2, the V gene TRBV4-2; 11 bases fit TRBD1. The length of the CDR3 is 19 residues. The ends lost 0 bases at V and 4 bases at J; junction bases unmatched: 13. The V gene's germline CDR1 is LGHNA and CDR2 YNFKEQ. CDR3 sequence: CASSQENSLPGQGAYGYTF. CDR3 in DNA: TGTGCCAGCAGCCAAGAAAATAGCCTGCCCGGACAGGGGGCCTATGGCTACACCTTC.

This clonotype has only a few counts. The CDR3 DNA follows: TGTGCCAGCAGTTTAGGCGGGGCTATGGGATGGACCCAGTACTTC. Residues: CASSLGGAMGWTQYF. The rearrangement uses TRBV28 and TRBJ2-5, with a tentative D call TRBD2 (6 bases). Germline V gene data show CDR1 as MDHEN and CDR2 as SYDVKM. The CDR3 is 15 amino acids. V was cut by 2 bases and J by 7 bases, with 17 bases left in between.

This clonotype was detected a few times. The V gene is TRBV7-9, the J gene TRBJ2-7, with D possibly TRBD1 on 6 matching bases. From germline, CDR1 is SEHNR and CDR2 FQNEAQ (reference sequence). The CDR3 covers 16 residues. Trimming took 2 bases from V and 3 from J, leaving 17 bases between them. CDR3 region: CASSLFPGQSVYEQYF. The CDR3 DNA follows: TGTGCCAGCAGCTTATTCCCCGGACAGTCGGTCTACGAGCAGTACTTC.